This T cell receptor (beta chain) was captured by sequencing in a study of T-cell memory formation after mild COVID-19. Study-wide results and limits: Mainly in CM and EM were contracting CD4+ clones; CD8+ were in EMRA. Memory from before infection featured some responding clones, which suggests cross-reactive memory joined.

Researchers used 5'RACE with constant-segment primers to make TCR alpha and TCR beta cDNA libraries that carry sample barcodes and UMIs. TCRdb fed the 5' RACE reads into MiXCR, producing one record per CDR3 protein. Among about 310,000 distinct CDR3 sequences, less than 20% were seen once, and the ten largest hold more than 20%. CDR3 length: 11 residues. V was clipped by 4 bases and J by 5 bases, with 4 bases between them. Germline V CDR1 and CDR2: KGHDR, SFDVKD. This clonotype occurred a few times. What it binds is not known. This clonotype originated in a man younger than 35 who had mild COVID-19 (a few samples of this study predate the infection). Cell type and time point are not known. Input material: PBMCs or a T cell subset sorted from them (not recorded which). The chain combines TRBV24-1 with TRBJ2-5; D call uncertain. The CDR3 region is CATSETETQYF. Here the CDR3 DNA reads TGTGCCACCAGTGAGACGGAGACCCAGTACTTC.